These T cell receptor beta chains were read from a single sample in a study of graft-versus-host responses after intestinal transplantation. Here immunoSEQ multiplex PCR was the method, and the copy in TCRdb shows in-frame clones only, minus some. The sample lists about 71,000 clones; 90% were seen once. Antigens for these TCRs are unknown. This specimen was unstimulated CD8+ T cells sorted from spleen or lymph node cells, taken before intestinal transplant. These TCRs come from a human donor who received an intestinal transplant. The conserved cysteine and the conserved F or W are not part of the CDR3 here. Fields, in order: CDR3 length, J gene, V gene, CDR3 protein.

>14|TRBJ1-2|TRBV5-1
ASSLGQGFGGDGYT
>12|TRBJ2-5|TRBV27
ASSPTRVQETQY
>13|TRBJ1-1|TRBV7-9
ASSPTGAARTEAF
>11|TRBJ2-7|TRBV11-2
ASSLSGGYEQY
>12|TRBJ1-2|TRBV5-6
ASGAAGSGYGYT
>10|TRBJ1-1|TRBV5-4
ASSTGQGEAF
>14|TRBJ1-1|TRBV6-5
ASSYPTGIENTEAF
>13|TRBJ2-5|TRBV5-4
ASSRFRRGRETQY
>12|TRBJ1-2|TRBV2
ASSGMTEGYGYT
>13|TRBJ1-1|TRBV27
ASSLLTGMNTEAF
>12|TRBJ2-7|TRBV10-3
AISESGRPYEQY
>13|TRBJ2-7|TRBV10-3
AISGGGGVSYEQY
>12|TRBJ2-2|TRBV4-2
ASSEMLAGGELF
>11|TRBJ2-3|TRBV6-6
ASSYANTDTQY
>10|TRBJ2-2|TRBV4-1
ASSHRAGELF
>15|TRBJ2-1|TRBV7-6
ASSRALGGTSGSEQF
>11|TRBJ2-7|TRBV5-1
ASSLYRGDEQY
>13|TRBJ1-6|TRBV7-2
ASSLGTEINSPLH
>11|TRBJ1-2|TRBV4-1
ASSPTGTNGYT
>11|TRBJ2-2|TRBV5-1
ASSLGGAGELF
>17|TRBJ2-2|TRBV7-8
ASSLGSQAGVLDTGELF
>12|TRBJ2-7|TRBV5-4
ASSSDGSSYEQY
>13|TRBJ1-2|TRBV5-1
ASSLDAGGGDGYT
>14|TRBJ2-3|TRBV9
ASSVDGSGVRDTQY
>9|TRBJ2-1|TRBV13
ASSTGGEQF
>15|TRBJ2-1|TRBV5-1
ASSLSLAGDSYNEQF
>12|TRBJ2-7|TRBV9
ASSGGTEFYEQY
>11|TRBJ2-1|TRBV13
ASSSTEYNEQF
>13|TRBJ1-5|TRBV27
ASSLTGYSNQPQH
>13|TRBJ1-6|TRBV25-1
ASSHLSSYNSPLH
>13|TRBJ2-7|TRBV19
ASSIGSGGAYEQY
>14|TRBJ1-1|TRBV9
ASSPHSGQVDTEAF
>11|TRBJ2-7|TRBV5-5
ASSWRQGYEQY
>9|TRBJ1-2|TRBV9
ASATEYGYT
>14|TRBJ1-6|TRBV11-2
ASSLAGSETNSPLH
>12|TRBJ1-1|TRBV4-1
ASSQGEVNTEAF
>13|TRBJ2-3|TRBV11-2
ASSLPGLVADTQY
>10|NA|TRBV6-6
ASSYNAYEQY
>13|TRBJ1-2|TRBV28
ASSPEVAGAYGYT
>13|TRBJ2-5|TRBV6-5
ASSTTSALQETQY
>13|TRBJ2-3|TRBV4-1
ASRGLAGGTDTQY
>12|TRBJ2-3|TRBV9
ASSVAAVQDTQY
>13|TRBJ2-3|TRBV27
ASSFWGGAPDTQY
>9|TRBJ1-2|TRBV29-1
SVTGNYGYT
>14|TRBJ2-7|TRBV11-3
ASSLDWDYPTYEQY
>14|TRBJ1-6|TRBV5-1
ASSSYPGQANSPLH
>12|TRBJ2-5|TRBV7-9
ASSLPLAEETQY
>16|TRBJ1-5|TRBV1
TSSQAELRRTNNQPQH
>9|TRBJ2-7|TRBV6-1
ASSTGYEQY
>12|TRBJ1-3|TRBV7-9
ASSLPGSGNTIY
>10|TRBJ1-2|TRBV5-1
ASSLDQYGYT
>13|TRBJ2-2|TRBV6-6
ASSASGGDTGELF
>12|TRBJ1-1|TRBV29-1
SAPGGMRDTEAF
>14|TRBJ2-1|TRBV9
ASSVGGQGEYNEQF
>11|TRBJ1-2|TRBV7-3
ASSLNEGFGYT